This TCR beta chain was profiled in a study of T cell changes during pregnancy in multiple sclerosis (dated by TCRdb to 2018 to 2020). As for the study more broadly: The study looked at changes in the T cell repertoire across pregnancy in women with multiple sclerosis.

Sequences PRHDT (CDR1) and FYEKMQ (CDR2) are obtained from the germline V gene (reference sequence). From V the trimming removes 5 bases and from J it removes 0 bases, while the gene matches leave 7 bases of the junction unaccounted for. CDR3 length: 16 amino acids, cysteine to phenylalanine. Only the CDR3 DNA stays, 48 bases, in frame from base 1. Points on this clone: Its binding antigen is unknown. No qualities accompany the bases; no much larger clone lies one base away.

The receptor library was made with the immunoSEQ multiplex PCR assay. Sourced from immuneACCESS, this table was stored by TCRdb with only in-frame sequences that have V and J called. A share of the clones is absent; for the studies checked, an unresolved V gene accounts for under half, and the remainder has no known explanation. Present in this sample are about 48,000 clones, 80% to 95% of which were seen just once. The top ten constitute under 0.65% of the sample. The chain couples TRBV13 to TRBJ1-3; 7 bases in between match TRBD1. Here the sequenced sample was CD4+ T cells from peripheral blood mononuclear cells, taken in the third trimester of pregnancy. The origin of this receptor is a female donor with multiple sclerosis, enrolled in a pregnancy study. The DNA sequence follows: TGTGCCAGCAGCGACCTAGACAGGGACTCTGGAAACACCATATATTTT. This codes for CASSDLDRDSGNTIYF.